This record covers a single TCR beta chain. Its antigen is still unknown. CDR1 is MNHEY, CDR2 SVGAGI, per germline. The junction had 5 bases not matched to a gene; V was cut back by 0 bases and J by 4 bases. The CDR3 runs 15 residues. Both 60 Vbeta primers and 13 Jbeta primers went into the PCR. TCRdb's copy holds only in-frame clones and misses some; the assay was immunoSEQ multiplex PCR. Of around 120,000 clones listed, roughly four fifths were seen once; the top ten hold around 11%. This sample is part of a study of cytomegalovirus exposure and HLA in healthy donors. Study-wide results and limits: Based on reports, TCR beta sequences accurately predicted HLA-A and HLA-B alleles for most subjects.

J is TRBJ1-2 and V is TRBV6-5; 7 bases are a match to TRBD1. The clonotype was recovered from a male donor in good health and CMV-seropositive. The sample was PBMCs. DNA of the CDR3: TGTGCCAGCAGTTACTCGCAACAGGGGACCTATGGCTACACCTTC. Its translation: CASSYSQQGTYGYTF.